This T cell receptor beta chain comes out of a study of T cell responses to AZD1222 COVID-19 vaccine. Whole-study findings and limits: In the spike-specific TCR repertoire, nearly half reportedly target unmutated variant regions. It was only 6 or 7 AZD1222 recipients who were seropositive at baseline.

The junction had 4 bases not matched to a gene; V was cut back by 0 bases and J by 4 bases. This CDR3 has 15 amino acids. CDR1 SGHRS and CDR2 YFSETQ come from the germline V gene. Second-dose intervals near 4 or 12 weeks were combined. Regarding this clone: The target antigen is unknown.

The method was immunoSEQ multiplex PCR; TCRdb's version includes in-frame clones alone and lacks a portion of them. The profile covers nearly 110,000 clones, with 85% to 95% appearing a single time and around 6.6% taken by the ten largest. The chain combines TRBV5-1 with TRBJ2-5; 9 positions match TRBD1. Sequences were derived from peripheral blood, sampled 28 days after the second AZD1222 dose. The source of this sequence is an adult who received the AZD1222 COVID-19 vaccine. The CDR3 loop is CASSLGDRAGETQYF. CDR3 nucleotide sequence: TGCGCCAGCAGCTTGGGGGACAGGGCGGGAGAGACCCAGTACTTC.